The source of this T cell receptor beta chain is a study of T cell repertoires in cytomegalovirus infection (dated by TCRdb to about 2019). About the full investigation: Donor HLA type was relevant to the analysis, because carriage of CMV infection together with the matching HLA type was indicated by public TCR beta signatures. Overall study outcomes, separate from this receptor: In the ex vivo response, HLA-C-restricted CMV-specific TCR beta clonotypes were dominant, and in two of eight donors the single most frequent clonotype came from this HLA-C-restricted group. In both this cohort and an independent roughly 330-donor cohort, the cumulative frequency of public TCR beta family members distinguished carriers of CMV infection plus the relevant HLA type.

With regard to this clonotype: The antigen this receptor binds is unknown. One base away there is no much larger clone; base qualities are not given.

For sequencing, an Illumina HiSeq 1500 was employed. TCRdb reprocessed the public reads (quality trimming at Q25 with fastp, clone calling with MiXCR) and kept in-frame beta chains. Merged by CDR3 protein, the rows form single entries marked with the most common genes and DNA. The sample contains some 200,000 distinct CDR3 sequences, approximately 19% of them found a single time. The ten largest clones take up approximately 2.9% of the sample. Measured from the cysteine to the phenylalanine, the CDR3 is 16 residues long. Left in the record is the CDR3 DNA by itself, 48 bases read in frame from the first base. Between the V and J ends, shortened by 4 bases and 5 bases respectively, the junction contains 20 bases. The CDR1 and CDR2 encoded by the germline V gene (reference sequence) are WNHNN and SYGVQD.

Recombination connected TRBV10-1 to TRBJ1-1, and the D gene may be TRBD1, 6 bases matching. The sequenced sample consisted of PBMCs. This sequence was found in a human donor in good health (CMV status not recorded). Some clones in this sample may be carry-over from other donors' samples. The nucleotide sequence is TGCGCCAGCAGTGGCACGACAGGTGCATCGCGGACTGAAGCTTTCTTT. This is translated as CASSGTTGASRTEAFF.